Below, 10 T cell receptor beta chains from the same sample are listed, as sequenced in a study of cytomegalovirus exposure and HLA in healthy donors. Vbeta (60) and Jbeta (13) primers were used in the PCR. Generated by immunoSEQ multiplex PCR, the TCRdb table keeps only in-frame clones and is missing some. The table records approximately 170,000 clones, approximately 70% of them present only once. Sequencing input: PBMCs. The source of these receptors is a woman younger than 30 in good health and CMV-seropositive.

This sequence joins TRBV5-1 and TRBJ2-7, with D possibly being TRBD2 (7 bases). V gave up 7 bases and J gave up 2 bases, with 13 bases separating them. Germline CDR1 reads SGHRS; CDR2 reads YFSETQ. The CDR3 consists of 13 residues. DNA of the CDR3: TGCGCCAGCCGAGAGGGGGGGGCCTACGAGCAGTACTTC. Amino acid sequence: CASREGGAYEQYF.

The rearrangement joins TRBV5-4 to TRBJ2-5; 7 bases map to TRBD1. The end of the DNA aligns better with TRBJ2-7, so the J call may be wrong. This CDR3 has 15 residues. Germline V gene sequence: CDR1 SGHNT, CDR2 YYREEE (reference sequence). CDR3 nucleotide sequence: TGTGCCAGCAGCTCTTCCGGGACAGTCGTCTACGAGCAGTACTTC. Protein: CASSSSGTVVYEQYF.

V and J are TRBV15 and TRBJ1-5; 8 nucleotides align to TRBD1. CDR1 and CDR2 (germline): LNHNV, YYDKDF (reference sequence). The CDR3 loop spans 15 amino acids. J gave up 5 bases and V 4 bases, and 7 bases lay outside the gene matches. The CDR3 DNA follows: TGTGCCACCAGCAAGAGGGACAGGCTATATCAGCCCCAGCATTTT. It encodes CATSKRDRLYQPQHF.

V and J are TRBV28 and TRBJ1-2, with 7 bases matching TRBD1. The CDR3 contains 14 residues. With V trimmed by 5 bases and J by 4 bases, 7 bases remained unmatched. CDR1 is MDHEN, CDR2 SYDVKM, per germline. The CDR3 spells CASSQGQRIYGYTF. The CDR3 DNA follows: TGTGCCAGCAGTCAGGGACAGCGGATCTATGGCTACACCTTC.

This rearrangement joins TRBV29-1 to TRBJ2-4; 7 bases map to TRBD2. The CDR3 loop spans 15 amino acids. Germline CDR1 SQVTM, CDR2 ANQGSEA. V was pared by 4 bases and J by 0 bases, with 6 bases of the junction left unmatched. CDR3 region: CSVGGGNLAKNIQYF. The CDR3 bases are TGCAGCGTTGGCGGGGGTAACCTAGCCAAAAACATTCAGTACTTC.

The chain has TRBV5-1 and TRBJ1-6, with a weak D call TRBD1 (6 bases). V was pared by 4 bases and J by 10 bases, with 15 bases between. CDR3 length: 14 amino acids. Germline V gives CDR1 SGHRS, CDR2 YFSETQ. CDR3 bases: TGCGCCAGCAGCCTAAACCGGGACAAATCACCCCTCCACTTT. This sequence encodes CASSLNRDKSPLHF.

CDR3: CASSEGAGGRGYTF. The CDR3 bases are TGTGCCAGCAGTGAAGGAGCAGGGGGTCGGGGCTACACCTTC. The chain has TRBV6-1 and TRBJ1-2; 7 bases match TRBD1. The CDR3 extends over 14 amino acids. Germline V lookup: CDR1 MNHNS, CDR2 SASEGT. Trimming cost V 1 base and J 8 bases; bases outside gene matches: 7.

V is TRBV5-4 and J is TRBJ2-7, with 8 positions matching TRBD1. This CDR3 comprises 15 residues. Per the germline V gene, CDR1 is SGHNT and CDR2 is YYREEE (reference sequence). J was trimmed by 5 bases and V by 3 bases; bases with no gene match: 10. The CDR3 sequence: CASSSGQGTVNEQYF. As DNA, the CDR3 is TGTGCCAGCAGCTCCGGACAGGGAACGGTCAACGAGCAGTACTTC. The whole variable domain, filled in from reference TRBV5-4 and TRBJ2-7, reads ETGVTQSPTHLIKTRGQQVTLRCSSQSGHNTVSWYQQALGQGPQFIFQYYREEENGRGNFPPRFSGLQFPNYSSELNVNALELDDSALYLCASSSGQGTVNEQYFGPGTRLTVT.

This clone was counted a single time. V is TRBV9 and J is TRBJ1-2; 10 positions agree with TRBD1. Germline trimming cut 3 bases from V and 4 bases from J; bases unmatched to any gene: 3. CDR3 size: 14 residues. Germline V lookup: CDR1 SGDLS, CDR2 YYNGEE. The chain's CDR3 is CASSEWDRGYGYTF. The CDR3 nucleotides read TGTGCCAGCAGCGAGTGGGACAGGGGCTATGGCTACACCTTC.

This clone was counted between two and nine times. The chain is built from TRBV7-9 and TRBJ2-1; TRBD1 aligns across 7 bases. CDR3 length: 16 amino acids. The V gene end was trimmed by 3 bases and the J gene end by 5 bases; junction bases not matched to a gene: 10. Germline CDR1 and CDR2: SEHNR and FQNEAQ (reference sequence). The CDR3 here is CASSFGSSGGHNEQFF. The CDR3 DNA reads as TGTGCCAGCAGCTTTGGTAGCTCAGGGGGTCACAATGAGCAGTTCTTC.